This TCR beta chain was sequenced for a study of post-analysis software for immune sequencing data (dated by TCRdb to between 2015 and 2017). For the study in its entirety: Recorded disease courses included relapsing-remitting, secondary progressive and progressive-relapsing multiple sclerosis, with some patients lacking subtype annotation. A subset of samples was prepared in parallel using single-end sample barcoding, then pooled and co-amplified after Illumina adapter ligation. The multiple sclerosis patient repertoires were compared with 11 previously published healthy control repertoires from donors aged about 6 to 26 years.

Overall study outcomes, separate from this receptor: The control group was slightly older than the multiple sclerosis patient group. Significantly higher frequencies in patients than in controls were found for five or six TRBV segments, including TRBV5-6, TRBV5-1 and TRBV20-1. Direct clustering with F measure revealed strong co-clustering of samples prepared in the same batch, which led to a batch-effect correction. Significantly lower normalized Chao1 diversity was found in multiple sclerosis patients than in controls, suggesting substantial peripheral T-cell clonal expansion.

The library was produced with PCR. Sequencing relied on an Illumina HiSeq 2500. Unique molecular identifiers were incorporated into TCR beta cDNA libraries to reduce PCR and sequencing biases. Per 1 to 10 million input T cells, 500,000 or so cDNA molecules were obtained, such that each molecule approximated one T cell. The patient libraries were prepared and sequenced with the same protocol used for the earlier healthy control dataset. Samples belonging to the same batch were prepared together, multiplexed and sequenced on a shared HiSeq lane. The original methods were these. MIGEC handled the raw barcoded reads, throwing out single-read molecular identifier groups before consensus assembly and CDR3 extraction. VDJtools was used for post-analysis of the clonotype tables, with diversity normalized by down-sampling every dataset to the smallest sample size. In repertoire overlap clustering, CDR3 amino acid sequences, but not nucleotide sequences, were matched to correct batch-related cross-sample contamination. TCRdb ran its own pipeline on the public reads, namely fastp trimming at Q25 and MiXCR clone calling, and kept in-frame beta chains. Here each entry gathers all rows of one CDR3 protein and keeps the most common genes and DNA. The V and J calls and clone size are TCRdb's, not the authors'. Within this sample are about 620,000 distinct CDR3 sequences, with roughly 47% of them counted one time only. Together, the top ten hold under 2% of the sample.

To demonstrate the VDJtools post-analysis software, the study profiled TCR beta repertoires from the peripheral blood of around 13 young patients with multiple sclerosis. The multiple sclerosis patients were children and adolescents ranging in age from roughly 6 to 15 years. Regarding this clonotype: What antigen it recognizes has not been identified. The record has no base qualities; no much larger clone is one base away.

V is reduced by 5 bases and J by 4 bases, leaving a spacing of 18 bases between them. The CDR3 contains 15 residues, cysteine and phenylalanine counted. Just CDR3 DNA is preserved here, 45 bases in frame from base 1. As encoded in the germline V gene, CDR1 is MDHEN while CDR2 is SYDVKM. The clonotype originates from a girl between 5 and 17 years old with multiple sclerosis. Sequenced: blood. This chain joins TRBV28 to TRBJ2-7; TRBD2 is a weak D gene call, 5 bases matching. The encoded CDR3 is CASSLQPTSGYEQYF. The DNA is TGTGCCAGCAGTCTACAGCCTACGTCGGGGTACGAGCAGTACTTC.